Listed here are 7 T cell receptor beta chains from one sample, sequenced in a study of T cell responses to AZD1222 COVID-19 vaccine. The table came from immunoSEQ multiplex PCR; TCRdb's copy has only in-frame clones and leaves some out. The sample holds fewer than 200,000 clones, over 80% seen once. Sequenced here: peripheral blood, sampled on day 0 of AZD1222 vaccination. Every receptor here comes from an adult in good health.

V is TRBV7-2 and J is TRBJ1-5; tentatively, D is TRBD1 (5 bases). Germline V gene data show CDR1 as SGHTA and CDR2 as FQGNSA. The CDR3 covers 15 residues. Trimming took off 1 base at V and 5 bases at J, with 12 bases between the two ends. In DNA form, the CDR3 reads TGTGCCAGCAGCTTAGTAGGGACCTCTGATCAGCCCCAGCATTTT. Amino acid sequence: CASSLVGTSDQPQHF.

The chain links TRBV7-8 to TRBJ1-1; D possibly corresponds to TRBD1 (5 bases). Germline V gene sequence: CDR1 SGHVS, CDR2 FQNEAQ. V was shortened by 5 bases and J by 1 base, with 17 bases between the two germline ends. The CDR3 length is 16 residues. CDR3 sequence: CASSPRDWGWNTEAFF. CDR3 in DNA: TGTGCCAGCAGCCCTCGGGACTGGGGCTGGAACACTGAAGCTTTCTTT. Together with reference TRBV7-8 and TRBJ1-1, the CDR3 gives the full variable domain: GAGVSQSPRYKVAKRGQDVALRCDPISGHVSLFWYQQALGQGPEFLTYFQNEAQLDKSGLPSDRFFAERPEGSVSTLKIQRTQQEDSAVYLCASSPRDWGWNTEAFFGQGTRLTVV.

The chain recombines TRBV25-1 with TRBJ2-3; 9 positions agree with TRBD1. After removal of 3 bases from V and 6 bases from J, the junction contained 4 bases not matched to a gene. Per the germline V gene, CDR1 is MGHDK and CDR2 is SYGVNS. The CDR3 has 14 amino acids. CDR3 region: CASSDGTGRDTQYF. As DNA, the CDR3 is TGTGCCAGCAGTGATGGGACAGGGAGGGATACGCAGTATTTT.

The gene calls are TRBV7-2 and TRBJ1-6; no clear D. V was pared by 5 bases and J by 8 bases, with 10 bases between. CDR1 is SGHTA, CDR2 FQGNSA, per germline. The CDR3 runs 13 residues. CDR3 nucleotides: TGTGCCAGCAGCGAGGGTCGGGATTCACCCCTCCACTTT. This codes for CASSEGRDSPLHF.

The V call is TRBV21-1, the J call TRBJ1-2. TRBV21-1 has pseudogene status. The CDR3 is 12 amino acids. The CDR3 loop reads CASSRSGYGYTF. CDR3 sequence (DNA): TGTGCCAGCAGCAGATCGGGGTATGGCTACACCTTC.

This rearrangement joins TRBV19 to TRBJ1-1, with a weak D call TRBD1 (5 bases). CDR1 LNHDA and CDR2 SQIVND come from the germline V gene (reference sequence). CDR3 length equals 14 residues. V gave up 1 base and J gave up 5 bases, with 11 bases separating them. The CDR3 DNA reads TGTGCCAGTAGTATAGCGAGGGAGGGGACTGAAGCTTTCTTT. This encodes CASSIAREGTEAFF.

The count of this clone is one. The chain carries TRBV24-1 and TRBJ1-4, with 11 bases aligning to TRBD1. Germline-derived CDR1 and CDR2 are KGHDR and SFDVKD. V trimming: 3 bases; J trimming: 10 bases; junction bases outside the gene matches: 0. The CDR3 covers 13 residues. The DNA for the CDR3 is TGTGCCACCAGTGATGGGACAGGGGGAAAACTGTTTTTT. Translating it yields CATSDGTGGKLFF.